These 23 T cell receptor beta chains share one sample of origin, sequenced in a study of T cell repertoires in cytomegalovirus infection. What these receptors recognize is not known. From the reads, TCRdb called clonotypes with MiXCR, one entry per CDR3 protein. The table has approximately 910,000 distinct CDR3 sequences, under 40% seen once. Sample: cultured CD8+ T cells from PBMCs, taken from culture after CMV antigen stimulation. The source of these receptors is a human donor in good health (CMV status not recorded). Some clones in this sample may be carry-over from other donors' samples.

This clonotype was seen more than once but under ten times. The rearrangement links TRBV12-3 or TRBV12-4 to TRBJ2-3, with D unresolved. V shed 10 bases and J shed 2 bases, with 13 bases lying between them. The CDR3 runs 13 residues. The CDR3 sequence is CATLSRVTDTQYF. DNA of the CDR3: TGTGCCACACTATCTAGGGTCACAGATACGCAGTATTTT.

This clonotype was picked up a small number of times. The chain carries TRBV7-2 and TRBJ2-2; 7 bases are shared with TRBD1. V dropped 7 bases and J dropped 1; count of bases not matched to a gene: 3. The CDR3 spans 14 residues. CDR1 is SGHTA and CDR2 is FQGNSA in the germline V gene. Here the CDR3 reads CASKTGRNTGELFF. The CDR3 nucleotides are TGTGCCAGCAAGACAGGGCGGAACACCGGGGAGCTGTTTTTT.

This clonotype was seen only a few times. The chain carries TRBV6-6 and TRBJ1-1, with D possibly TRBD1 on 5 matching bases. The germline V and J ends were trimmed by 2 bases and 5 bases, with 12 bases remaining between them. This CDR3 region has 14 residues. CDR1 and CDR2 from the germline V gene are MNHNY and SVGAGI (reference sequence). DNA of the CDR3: TGTGCCAGCAGTTACGTCCCAGGGCGGACTGAAGCTTTCTTT. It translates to CASSYVPGRTEAFF.

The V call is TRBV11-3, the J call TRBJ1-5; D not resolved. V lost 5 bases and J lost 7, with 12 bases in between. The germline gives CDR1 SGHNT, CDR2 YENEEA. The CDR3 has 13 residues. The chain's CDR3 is CASSPPPDQPQHF. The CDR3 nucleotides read TGTGCCAGCAGCCCTCCCCCGGACCAGCCCCAGCATTTT.

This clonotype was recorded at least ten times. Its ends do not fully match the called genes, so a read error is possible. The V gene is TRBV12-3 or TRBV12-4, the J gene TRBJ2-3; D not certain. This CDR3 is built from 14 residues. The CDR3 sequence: CASSLVSSTDTQYF. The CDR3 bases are TGTGCCAGCAGCTTAGTTTCCAGCACAGATACGCAGTATTTT.

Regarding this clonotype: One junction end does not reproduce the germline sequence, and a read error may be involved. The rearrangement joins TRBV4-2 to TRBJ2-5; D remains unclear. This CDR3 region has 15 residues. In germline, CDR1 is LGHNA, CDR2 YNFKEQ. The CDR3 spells CVSSQSTTGWETQYF. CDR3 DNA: TGTGTCAGCAGCCAATCCACCACTGGGTGGGAGACCCAGTACTTC.

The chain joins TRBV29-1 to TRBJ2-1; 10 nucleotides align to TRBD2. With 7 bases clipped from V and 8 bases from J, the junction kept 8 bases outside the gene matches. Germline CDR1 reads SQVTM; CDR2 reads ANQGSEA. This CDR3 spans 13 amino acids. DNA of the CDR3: TGCAGCGAGGGGAGCGGGGGGGCCGATGAGCAGTTCTTC. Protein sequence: CSEGSGGADEQFF.

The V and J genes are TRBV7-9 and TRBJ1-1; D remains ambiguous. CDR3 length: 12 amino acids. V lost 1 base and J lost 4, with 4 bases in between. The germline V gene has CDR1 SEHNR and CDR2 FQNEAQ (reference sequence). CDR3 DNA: TGTGCCAGCAGCTTAGACGTCACTGAAGCTTTCTTT. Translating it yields CASSLDVTEAFF.

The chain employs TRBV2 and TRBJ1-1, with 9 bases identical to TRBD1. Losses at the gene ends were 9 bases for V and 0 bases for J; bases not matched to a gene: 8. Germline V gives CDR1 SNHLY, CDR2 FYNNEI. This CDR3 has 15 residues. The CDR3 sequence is CARGRDRVMNTEAFF. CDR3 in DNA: TGTGCCAGGGGGCGGGACAGGGTTATGAACACTGAAGCTTTCTTT.

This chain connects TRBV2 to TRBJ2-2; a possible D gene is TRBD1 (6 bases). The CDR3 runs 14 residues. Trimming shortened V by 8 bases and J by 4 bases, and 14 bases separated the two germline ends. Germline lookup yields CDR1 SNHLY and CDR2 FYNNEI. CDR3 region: CASEVLGATGELFF. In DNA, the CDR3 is TGTGCCAGCGAGGTCCTGGGGGCCACCGGGGAGCTGTTTTTT.

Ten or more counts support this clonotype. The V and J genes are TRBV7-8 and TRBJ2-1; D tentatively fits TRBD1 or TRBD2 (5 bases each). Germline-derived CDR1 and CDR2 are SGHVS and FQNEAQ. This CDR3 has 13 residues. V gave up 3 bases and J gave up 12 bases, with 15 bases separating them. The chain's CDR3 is CASSLAPGTWQFF. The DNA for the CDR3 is TGTGCCAGCAGCTTGGCCCCCGGGACCTGGCAGTTCTTC. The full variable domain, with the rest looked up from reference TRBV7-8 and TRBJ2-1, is GAGVSQSPRYKVAKRGQDVALRCDPISGHVSLFWYQQALGQGPEFLTYFQNEAQLDKSGLPSDRFFAERPEGSVSTLKIQRTQQEDSAVYLCASSLAPGTWQFFGPGTRLTVL.

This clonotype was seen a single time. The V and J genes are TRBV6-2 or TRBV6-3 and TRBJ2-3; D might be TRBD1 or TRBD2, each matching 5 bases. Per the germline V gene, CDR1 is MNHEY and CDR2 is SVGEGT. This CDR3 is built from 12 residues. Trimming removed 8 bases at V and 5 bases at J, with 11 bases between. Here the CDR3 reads CASEGRKDTQYF. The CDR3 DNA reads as TGTGCCAGCGAGGGGCGGAAAGATACGCAGTATTTT.

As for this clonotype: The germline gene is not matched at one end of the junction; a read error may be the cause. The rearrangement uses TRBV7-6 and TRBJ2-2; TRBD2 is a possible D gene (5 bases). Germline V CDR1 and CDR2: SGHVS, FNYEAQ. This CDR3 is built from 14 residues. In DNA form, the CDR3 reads TGTGCCAGCAGCGGTAGCGTTAACACCGGGGAGCTGCTTTTT. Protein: CASSGSVNTGELLF.

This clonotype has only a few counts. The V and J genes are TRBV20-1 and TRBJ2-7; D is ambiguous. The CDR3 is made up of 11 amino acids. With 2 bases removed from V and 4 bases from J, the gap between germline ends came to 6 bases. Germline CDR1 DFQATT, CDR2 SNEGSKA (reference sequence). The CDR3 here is CSARKAYEQYF. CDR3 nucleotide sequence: TGCAGTGCTAGAAAGGCGTACGAGCAGTACTTC.

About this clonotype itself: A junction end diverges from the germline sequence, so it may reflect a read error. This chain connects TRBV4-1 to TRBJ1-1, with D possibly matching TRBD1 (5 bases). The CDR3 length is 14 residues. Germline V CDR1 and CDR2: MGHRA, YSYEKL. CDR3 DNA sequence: TGCGCCAGCGGGGCGTTCGAAATGAACACTGAATCTTTCTTT. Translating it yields CASGAFEMNTESFF.

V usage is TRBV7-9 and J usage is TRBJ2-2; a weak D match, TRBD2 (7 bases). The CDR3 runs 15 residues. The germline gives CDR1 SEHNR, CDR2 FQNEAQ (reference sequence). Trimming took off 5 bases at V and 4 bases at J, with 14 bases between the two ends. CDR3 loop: CASSAGGAGTGELFF. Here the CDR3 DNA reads TGTGCCAGCAGCGCTGGGGGGGCAGGCACCGGGGAGCTGTTTTTT.

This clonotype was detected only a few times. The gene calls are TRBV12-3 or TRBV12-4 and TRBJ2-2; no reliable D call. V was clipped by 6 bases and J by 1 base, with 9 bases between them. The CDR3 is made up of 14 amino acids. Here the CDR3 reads CASRSFVNTGELFF. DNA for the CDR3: TGTGCCAGCAGGTCTTTTGTGAACACCGGGGAGCTGTTTTTT.

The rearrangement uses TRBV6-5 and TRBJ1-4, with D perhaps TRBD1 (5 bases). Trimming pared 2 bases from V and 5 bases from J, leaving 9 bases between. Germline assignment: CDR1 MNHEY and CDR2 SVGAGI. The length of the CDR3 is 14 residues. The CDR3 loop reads CASSYGGVNEKLFF. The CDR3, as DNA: TGTGCCAGCAGTTACGGGGGGGTCAATGAAAAACTGTTTTTT.

CDR3 in DNA: TGTGCCAGCAGTTGGGCCACCCTGGACATTCAGTACTTC. Encoded protein: CASSWATLDIQYF. V gene TRBV12-3 or TRBV12-4 combines with J gene TRBJ2-4; D remains ambiguous. CDR3 length: 13 residues. V gave up 4 bases and J gave up 8 bases, with 12 bases separating them.

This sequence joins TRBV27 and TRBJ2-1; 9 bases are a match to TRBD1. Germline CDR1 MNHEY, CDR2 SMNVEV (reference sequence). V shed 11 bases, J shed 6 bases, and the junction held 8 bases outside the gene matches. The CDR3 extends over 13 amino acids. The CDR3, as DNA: TGTGCCGCTTACAGGGGGCTAGGCAATGAGCAGTTCTTC. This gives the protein CAAYRGLGNEQFF.

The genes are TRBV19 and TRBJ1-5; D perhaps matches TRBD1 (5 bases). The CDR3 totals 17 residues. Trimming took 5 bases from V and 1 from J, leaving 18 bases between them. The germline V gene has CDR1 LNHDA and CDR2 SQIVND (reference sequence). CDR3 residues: CASSPIARAVSNQPQHF. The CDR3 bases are TGTGCCAGTAGTCCCATAGCCAGGGCGGTGAGCAATCAGCCCCAGCATTTT.

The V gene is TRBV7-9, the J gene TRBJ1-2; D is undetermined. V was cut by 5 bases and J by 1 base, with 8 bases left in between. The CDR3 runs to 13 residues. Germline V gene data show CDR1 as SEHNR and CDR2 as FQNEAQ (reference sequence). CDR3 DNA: TGTGCCAGCAGCCCGCCCCATAACTATGGCTACACCTTC. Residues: CASSPPHNYGYTF. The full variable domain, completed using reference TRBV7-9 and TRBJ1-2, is DTGVSQNPRHKITKRGQNVTFRCDPISEHNRLYWYRQTLGQGPEFLTYFQNEAQLEKSRLLSDRFSAERPKGSFSTLEIQRTEQGDSAMYLCASSPPHNYGYTFGSGTRLTVV.

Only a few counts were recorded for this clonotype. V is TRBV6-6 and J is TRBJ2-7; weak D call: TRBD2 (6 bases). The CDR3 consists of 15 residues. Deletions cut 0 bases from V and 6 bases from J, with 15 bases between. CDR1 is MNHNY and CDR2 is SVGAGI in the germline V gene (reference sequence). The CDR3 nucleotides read TGTGCCAGCAGTTACTCTGGGACTGCCGGAGGCGAGCAGTACGTC. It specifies CASSYSGTAGGEQYV.